The clone carrying this TCR beta chain was found many times. Its antigen is undetermined. CDR3 length: 15 residues. Germline assignment: CDR1 SGHRS and CDR2 YFSETQ. J gave up 3 bases and V 4 bases, and 7 bases lay outside the gene matches. TCR beta CDR3 regions were amplified from RNA transcripts. First-round RT-PCR of the TCR CDR3 relied on the HTBI primer set. TCRdb reanalysed the multiplex PCR reads using MiXCR and keeps one entry per CDR3 protein. The sample holds under 450,000 distinct CDR3 sequences; approximately 14% are singletons and the top ten take roughly 15%. The data derive from a study of T cells in Graves' hyperthyroidism and ophthalmopathy. Findings of the study overall: Classification by a 13 V-J model distinguished ophthalmopathy from stable hyperthyroidism.

V usage is TRBV5-1 and J usage is TRBJ2-5, with 9 nucleotides matching TRBD1. The TCR originated in a young woman with Graves' hyperthyroidism. What was sequenced was blood. CDR3 sequence (DNA): TGCGCCAGCAGCGACGCTACAGGGGGCAAAGAGACCCAGTACTTC. Translated, it gives CASSDATGGKETQYF.